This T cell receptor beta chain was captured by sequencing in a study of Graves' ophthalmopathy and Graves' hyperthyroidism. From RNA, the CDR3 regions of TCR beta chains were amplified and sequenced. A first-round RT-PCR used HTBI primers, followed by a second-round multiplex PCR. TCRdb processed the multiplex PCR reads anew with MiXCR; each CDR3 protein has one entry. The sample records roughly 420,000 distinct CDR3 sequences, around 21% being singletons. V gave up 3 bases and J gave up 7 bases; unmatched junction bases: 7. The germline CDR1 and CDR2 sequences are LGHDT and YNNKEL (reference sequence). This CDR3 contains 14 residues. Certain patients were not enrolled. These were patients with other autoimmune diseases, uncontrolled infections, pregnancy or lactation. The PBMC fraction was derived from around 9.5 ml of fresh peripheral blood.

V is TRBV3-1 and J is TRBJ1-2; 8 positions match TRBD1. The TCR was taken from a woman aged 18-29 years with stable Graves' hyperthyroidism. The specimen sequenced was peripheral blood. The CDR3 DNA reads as TGTGCCAGCAGCCACGAGACAGGGGCGGCTGGCTACACCTTC. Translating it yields CASSHETGAAGYTF. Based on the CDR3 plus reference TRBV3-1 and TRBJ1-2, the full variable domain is DTAVSQTPKYLVTQMGNDKSIKCEQNLGHDTMYWYKQDSKKFLKIMFSYNNKELIINETVPNRFSPKSPDKAHLNLHINSLELGDSAVYFCASSHETGAAGYTFGSGTRLTVV.